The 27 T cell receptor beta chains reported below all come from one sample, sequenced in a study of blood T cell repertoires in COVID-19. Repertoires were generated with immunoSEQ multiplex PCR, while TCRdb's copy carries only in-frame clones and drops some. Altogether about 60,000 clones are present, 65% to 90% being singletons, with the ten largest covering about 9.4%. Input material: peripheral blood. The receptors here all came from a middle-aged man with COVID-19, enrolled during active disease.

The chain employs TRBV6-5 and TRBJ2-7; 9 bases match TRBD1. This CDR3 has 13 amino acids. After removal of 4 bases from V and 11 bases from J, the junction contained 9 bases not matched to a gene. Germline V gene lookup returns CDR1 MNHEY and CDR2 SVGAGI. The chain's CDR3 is CASSSGTGRRKYF. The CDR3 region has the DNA TGTGCCAGCAGTTCCGGGACAGGGAGGAGGAAGTACTTC.

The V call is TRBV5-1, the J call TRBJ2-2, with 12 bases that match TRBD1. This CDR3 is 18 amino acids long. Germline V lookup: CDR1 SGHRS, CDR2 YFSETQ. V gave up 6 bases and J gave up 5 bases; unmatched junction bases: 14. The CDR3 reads CASNTGQGAPSGTGELFF. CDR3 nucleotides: TGCGCCAGCAACACGGGACAGGGGGCTCCCTCTGGGACCGGGGAGCTGTTTTTT.

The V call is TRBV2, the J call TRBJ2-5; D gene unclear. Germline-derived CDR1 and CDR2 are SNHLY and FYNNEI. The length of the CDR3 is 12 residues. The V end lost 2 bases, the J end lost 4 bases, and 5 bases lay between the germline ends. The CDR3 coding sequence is TGTGCCAGCAGTGAATCCCGAGAGACCCAGTACTTC. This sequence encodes CASSESRETQYF. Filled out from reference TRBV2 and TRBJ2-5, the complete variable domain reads EPEVTQTPSHQVTQMGQEVILRCVPISNHLYFYWYRQILGQKVEFLVSFYNNEISEKSEIFDDQFSVERPDGSNFTLKIRSTKLEDSAMYFCASSESRETQYFGPGTRLLVL.

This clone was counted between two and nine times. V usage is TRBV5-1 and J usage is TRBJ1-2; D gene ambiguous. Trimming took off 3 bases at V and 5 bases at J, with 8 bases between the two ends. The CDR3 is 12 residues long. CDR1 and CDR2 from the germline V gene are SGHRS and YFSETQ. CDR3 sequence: CASSSESYGYTF. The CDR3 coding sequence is TGCGCCAGCAGCTCTGAGAGTTATGGCTACACCTTC.

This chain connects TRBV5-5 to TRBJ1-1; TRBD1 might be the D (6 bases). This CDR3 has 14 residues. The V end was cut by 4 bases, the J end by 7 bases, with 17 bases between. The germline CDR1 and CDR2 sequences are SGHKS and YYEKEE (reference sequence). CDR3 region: CASSPGARRDEAFF. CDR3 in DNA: TGTGCCAGCAGCCCAGGGGCGCGTAGAGATGAAGCTTTCTTT.

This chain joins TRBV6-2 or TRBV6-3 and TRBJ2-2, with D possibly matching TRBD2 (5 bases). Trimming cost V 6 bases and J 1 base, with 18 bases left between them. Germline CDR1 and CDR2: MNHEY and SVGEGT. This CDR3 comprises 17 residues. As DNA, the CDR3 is TGTGCCAGCAGCCCTCCATTGGGGAGTGGGAACACCGGGGAGCTGTTTTTT. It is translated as CASSPPLGSGNTGELFF.

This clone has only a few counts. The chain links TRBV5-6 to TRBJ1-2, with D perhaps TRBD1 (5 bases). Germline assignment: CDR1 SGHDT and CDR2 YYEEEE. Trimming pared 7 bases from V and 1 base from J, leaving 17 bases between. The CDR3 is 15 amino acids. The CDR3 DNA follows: TGTGCCAGCTCCACCCCGGGACTGCTTAACTATGGCTACACCTTC. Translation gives CASSTPGLLNYGYTF.

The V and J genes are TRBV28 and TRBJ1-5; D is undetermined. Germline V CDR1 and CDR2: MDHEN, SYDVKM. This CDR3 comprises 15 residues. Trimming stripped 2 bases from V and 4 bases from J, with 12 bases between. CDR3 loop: CASSLGRRRNQPQHF. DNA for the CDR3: TGTGCCAGCAGTTTAGGTCGTAGAAGAAATCAGCCCCAGCATTTT.

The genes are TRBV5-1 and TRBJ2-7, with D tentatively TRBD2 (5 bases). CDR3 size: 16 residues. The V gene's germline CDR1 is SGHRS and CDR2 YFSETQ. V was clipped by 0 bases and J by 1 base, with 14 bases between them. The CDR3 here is CASSLDERRHSYEQYF. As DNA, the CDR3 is TGCGCCAGCAGCTTGGACGAGCGGAGACATTCCTACGAGCAGTACTTC.

CDR3 coding DNA: TGTGCCAGCAGCGGACGGGAACAAAGCTACCAAGAGACCCAGTACTTC. Its protein product is CASSGREQSYQETQYF. The chain employs TRBV7-9 and TRBJ2-5; D perhaps matches TRBD2 (5 bases). This CDR3 comprises 16 residues. V lost 5 bases to trimming and J lost 0 bases, with 16 bases between them. Germline values: CDR1 SEHNR, CDR2 FQNEAQ (reference sequence).

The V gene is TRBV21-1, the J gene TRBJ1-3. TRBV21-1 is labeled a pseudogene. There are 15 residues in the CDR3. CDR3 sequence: CASSPGGASGNTIYF. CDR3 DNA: TGTGCCAGCAGCCCCGGAGGGGCCTCTGGAAACACCATATATTTT.

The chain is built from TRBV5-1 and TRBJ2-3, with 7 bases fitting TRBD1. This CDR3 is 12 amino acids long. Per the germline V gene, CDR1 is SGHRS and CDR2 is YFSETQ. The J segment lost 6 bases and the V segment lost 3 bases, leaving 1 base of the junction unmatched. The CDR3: CASSSDRDTQYF. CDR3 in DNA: TGCGCCAGCAGCTCGGACAGGGATACGCAGTATTTT.

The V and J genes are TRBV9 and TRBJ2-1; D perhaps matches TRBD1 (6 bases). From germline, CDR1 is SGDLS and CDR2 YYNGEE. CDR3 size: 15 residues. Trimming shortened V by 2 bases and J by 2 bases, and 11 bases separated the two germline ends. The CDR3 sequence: CASSVRDKTYNEQFF. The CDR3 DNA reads TGTGCCAGCAGCGTTCGGGACAAGACCTACAATGAGCAGTTCTTC.

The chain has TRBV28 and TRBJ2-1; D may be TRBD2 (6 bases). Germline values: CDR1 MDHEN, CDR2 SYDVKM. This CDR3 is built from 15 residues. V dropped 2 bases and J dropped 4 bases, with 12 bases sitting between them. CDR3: CASSLGTSLYNEQFF. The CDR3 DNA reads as TGTGCCAGCAGTTTAGGTACTAGCTTATACAATGAGCAGTTCTTC.

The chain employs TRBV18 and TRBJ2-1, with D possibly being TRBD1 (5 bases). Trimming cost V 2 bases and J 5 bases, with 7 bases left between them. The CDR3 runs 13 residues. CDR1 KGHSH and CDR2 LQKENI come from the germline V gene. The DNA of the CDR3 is TGTGCCAGCTCACCAGGGGCAAACAATGAGCAGTTCTTC. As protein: CASSPGANNEQFF.

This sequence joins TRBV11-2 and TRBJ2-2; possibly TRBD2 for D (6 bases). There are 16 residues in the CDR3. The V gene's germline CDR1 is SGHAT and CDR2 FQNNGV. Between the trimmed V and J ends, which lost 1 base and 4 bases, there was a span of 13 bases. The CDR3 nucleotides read TGTGCCAGCAGCTTAGGGAGGGATCGTGGCACCGGGGAGCTGTTTTTT. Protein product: CASSLGRDRGTGELFF.

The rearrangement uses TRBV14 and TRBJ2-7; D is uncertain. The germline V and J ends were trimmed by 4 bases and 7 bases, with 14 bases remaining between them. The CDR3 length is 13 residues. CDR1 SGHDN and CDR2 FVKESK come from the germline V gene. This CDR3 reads CASSRRSTGEQYF. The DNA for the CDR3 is TGTGCCAGCAGCCGAAGGTCCACCGGGGAGCAGTACTTC.

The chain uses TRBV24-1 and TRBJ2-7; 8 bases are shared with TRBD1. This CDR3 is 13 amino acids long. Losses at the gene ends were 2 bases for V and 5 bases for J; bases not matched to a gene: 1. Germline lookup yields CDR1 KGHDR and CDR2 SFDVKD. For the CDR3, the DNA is TGTGCCACCAGTGATTCGGACAGGGACGAGCAGTACTTC. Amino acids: CATSDSDRDEQYF.

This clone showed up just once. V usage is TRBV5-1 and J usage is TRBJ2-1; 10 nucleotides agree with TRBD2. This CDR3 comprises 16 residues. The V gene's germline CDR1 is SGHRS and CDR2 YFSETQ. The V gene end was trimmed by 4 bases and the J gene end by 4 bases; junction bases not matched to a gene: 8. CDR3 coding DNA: TGCGCCAGCAGCCCCGACTGGACTAGCGGTTACAATGAGCAGTTCTTC. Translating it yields CASSPDWTSGYNEQFF.

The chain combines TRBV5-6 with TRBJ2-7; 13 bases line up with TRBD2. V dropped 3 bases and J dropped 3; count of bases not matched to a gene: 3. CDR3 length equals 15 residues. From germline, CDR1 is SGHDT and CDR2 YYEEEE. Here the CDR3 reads CASSWGTSGNYEQYF. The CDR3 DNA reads TGTGCCAGCAGCTGGGGGACTAGCGGGAACTACGAGCAGTACTTC.

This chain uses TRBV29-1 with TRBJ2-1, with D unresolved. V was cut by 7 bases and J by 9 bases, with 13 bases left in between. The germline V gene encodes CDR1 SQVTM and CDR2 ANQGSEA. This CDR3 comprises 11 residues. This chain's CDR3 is CSGREVGEQFF. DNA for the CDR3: TGCAGCGGTAGAGAGGTAGGTGAGCAGTTCTTC.

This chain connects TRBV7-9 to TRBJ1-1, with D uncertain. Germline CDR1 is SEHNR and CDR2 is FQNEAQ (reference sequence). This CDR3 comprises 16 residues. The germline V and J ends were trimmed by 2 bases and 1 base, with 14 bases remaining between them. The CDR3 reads CASSLRVRARNTEAFF. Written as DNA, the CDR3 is TGTGCCAGCAGCTTACGAGTGCGGGCCCGGAACACTGAAGCTTTCTTT.

CDR3 in DNA: TGTGCCACCATCTCAGGGGGCGACTCACAAGAGACCCAGTACTTC. Protein product: CATISGGDSQETQYF. The chain joins TRBV15 to TRBJ2-5; 8 bases align to TRBD1. Germline V gene lookup returns CDR1 LNHNV and CDR2 YYDKDF (reference sequence). The CDR3 runs 15 residues. Germline trimming cut 7 bases from V and 2 bases from J; bases unmatched to any gene: 9.

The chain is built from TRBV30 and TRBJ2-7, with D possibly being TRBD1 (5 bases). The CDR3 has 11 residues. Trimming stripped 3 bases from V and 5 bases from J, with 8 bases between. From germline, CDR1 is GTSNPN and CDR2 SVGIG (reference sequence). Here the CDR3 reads CAWSQGHEQYF. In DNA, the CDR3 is TGTGCCTGGAGCCAGGGTCACGAGCAGTACTTC.

The CDR3 is CASGLGGPNTGELFF. CDR3 DNA sequence: TGTGCTAGTGGTTTGGGCGGTCCCAACACCGGGGAGCTGTTTTTT. The rearrangement joins TRBV12-5 to TRBJ2-2; no firm D call. This CDR3 region has 15 residues. The ends were cut back, 1 base at V and 2 bases at J, with 8 bases in the middle. The V gene's germline CDR1 is LGHNT and CDR2 FRNRAP. The entire variable domain, with the rest obtained from reference TRBV12-5 and TRBJ2-2, is as follows: DARVTQTPRHKVTEMGQEVTMRCQPILGHNTVFWYRQTMMQGLELLAYFRNRAPLDDSGMPKDRFSAEMPDATLATLKIQPSEPRDSAVYFCASGLGGPNTGELFFGEGSRLTVL.

CDR3 bases: TGTGCCAGCAGCTTAGACGGGGGGGCCAGGTGGAATGAAAAACTGTTTTTT. Translated, it gives CASSLDGGARWNEKLFF. The rearrangement links TRBV7-8 to TRBJ1-4; TRBD1 might be the D (6 bases). Germline CDR1 and CDR2: SGHVS and FQNEAQ. CDR3 size: 17 residues. V shed 1 base and J shed 5 bases, with 17 bases lying between them.

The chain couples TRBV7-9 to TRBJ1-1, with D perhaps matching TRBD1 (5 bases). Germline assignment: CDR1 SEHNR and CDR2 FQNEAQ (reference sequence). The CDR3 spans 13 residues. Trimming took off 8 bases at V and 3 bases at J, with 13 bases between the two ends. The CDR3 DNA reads TGTGCCAGCGAAGGGCAAGGGGACACTGAAGCTTTCTTT. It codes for CASEGQGDTEAFF.